This T cell receptor (beta chain) stems from a study of T cells in tuberculosis. Across the study: Sequenced TCRs come from CD1B-GMM tetramer-binding T cells. A South African cohort included IGRA-negative adolescents, latently infected IGRA-positive adolescents and adults with active tuberculosis. Overall study findings and caveats: Selection depended on which cryopreserved specimens were available. The TCR-beta difference was not significant; alpha differences partly reflected length.

Clones were read by immunoSEQ multiplex PCR, and TCRdb kept only the in-frame ones, dropping some. This sample carries tens of thousands of clones, nearly 95% of them seen once, and the ten largest clones take 7% to 9%. Points on this clone: The antigen remains unidentified.

The CDR3 contains 20 residues. J was trimmed by 4 bases and V by 0 bases; bases with no gene match: 16. The germline gives CDR1 WSHSY, CDR2 SAAADI. The sample comprised PBMCs. This rearrangement joins TRBV10-2 to TRBJ1-1, with 11 bases that match TRBD1. This TCR was sampled from a donor aged 5 to 30 with latent tuberculosis or without tuberculosis infection. This chain's CDR3 is CASSESEISWTGGGITEAFF. In DNA form, the CDR3 reads TGCGCCAGCAGTGAGTCGGAGATTTCGTGGACAGGGGGCGGAATCACTGAAGCTTTCTTT.